This T cell receptor beta chain stems from a study of CD8 T cells in Susac syndrome. Random hexamers served to reverse transcribe about 0.5 to 1 ug RNA. Coverage of TCR beta CDR3 amplification by immunoSEQ multiplex PCR extended to 54 Vbeta and 13 Jbeta. TCRdb called the immunoSEQ multiplex PCR reads again in MiXCR, with one record for every CDR3 protein. The data contain under 200,000 distinct CDR3 sequences, 94% of them singletons. The V and J ends lost 1 base and 1 base respectively, with 7 bases between them. The CDR3 runs 13 residues. CDR1 is GTSNPN and CDR2 is SVGIG in the germline V gene (reference sequence).

This sequence originates from a human donor with Susac syndrome. The chain has TRBV30 and TRBJ1-1; unclear D gene. Sequencing was carried out using CD4+ T cells from PBMCs. The CDR3 is CAWSGAGNTEAFF. The CDR3 nucleotides read TGTGCCTGGAGTGGGGCAGGGAACACTGAAGCTTTCTTT.